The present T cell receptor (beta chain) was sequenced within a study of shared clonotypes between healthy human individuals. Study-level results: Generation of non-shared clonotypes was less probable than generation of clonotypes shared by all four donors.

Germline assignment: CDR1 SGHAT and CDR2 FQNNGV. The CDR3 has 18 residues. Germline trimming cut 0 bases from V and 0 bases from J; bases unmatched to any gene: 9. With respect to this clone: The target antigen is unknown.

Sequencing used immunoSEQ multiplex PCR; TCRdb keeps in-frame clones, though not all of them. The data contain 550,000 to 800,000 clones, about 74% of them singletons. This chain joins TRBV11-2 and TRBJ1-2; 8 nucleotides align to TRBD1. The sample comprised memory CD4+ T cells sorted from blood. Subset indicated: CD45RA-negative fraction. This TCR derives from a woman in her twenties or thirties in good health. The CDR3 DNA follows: TGTGCCAGCAGCTTAGATCTGGACAGGGACCGACCTAACTATGGCTACACCTTC. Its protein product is CASSLDLDRDRPNYGYTF.